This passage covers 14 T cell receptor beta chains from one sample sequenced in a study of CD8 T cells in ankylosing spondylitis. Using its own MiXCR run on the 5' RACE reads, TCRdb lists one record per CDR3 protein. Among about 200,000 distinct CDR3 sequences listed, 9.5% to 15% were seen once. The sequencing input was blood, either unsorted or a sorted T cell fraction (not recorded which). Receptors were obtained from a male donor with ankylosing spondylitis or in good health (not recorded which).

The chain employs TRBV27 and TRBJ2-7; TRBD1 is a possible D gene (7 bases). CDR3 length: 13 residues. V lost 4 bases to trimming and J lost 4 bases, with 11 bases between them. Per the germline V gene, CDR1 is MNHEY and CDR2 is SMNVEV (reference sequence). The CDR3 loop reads CASSWGDSYEQYF. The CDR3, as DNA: TGTGCCAGCAGTTGGGGGGACAGTTACGAGCAGTACTTC.

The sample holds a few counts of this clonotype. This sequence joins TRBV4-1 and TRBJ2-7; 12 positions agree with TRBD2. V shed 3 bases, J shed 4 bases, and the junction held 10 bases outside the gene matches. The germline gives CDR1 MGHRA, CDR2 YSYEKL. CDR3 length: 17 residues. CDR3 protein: CASSHRWTSGTSYEQYF. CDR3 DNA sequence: TGCGCCAGCAGCCACCGTTGGACTAGCGGGACGTCTTACGAGCAGTACTTC.

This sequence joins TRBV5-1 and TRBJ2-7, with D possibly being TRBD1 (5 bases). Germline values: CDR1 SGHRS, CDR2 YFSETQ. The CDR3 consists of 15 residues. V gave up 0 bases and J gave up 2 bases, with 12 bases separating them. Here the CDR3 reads CASSLDQGSTYEQYF. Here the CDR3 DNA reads TGCGCCAGCAGCTTGGACCAGGGCAGCACCTACGAGCAGTACTTC.

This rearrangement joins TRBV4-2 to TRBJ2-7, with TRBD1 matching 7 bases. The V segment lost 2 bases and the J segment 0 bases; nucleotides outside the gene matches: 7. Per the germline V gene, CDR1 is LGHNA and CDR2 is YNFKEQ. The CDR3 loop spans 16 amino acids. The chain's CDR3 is CASSQILGDSSYEQYF. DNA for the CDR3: TGTGCCAGCAGCCAAATACTAGGGGACAGCTCCTACGAGCAGTACTTC.

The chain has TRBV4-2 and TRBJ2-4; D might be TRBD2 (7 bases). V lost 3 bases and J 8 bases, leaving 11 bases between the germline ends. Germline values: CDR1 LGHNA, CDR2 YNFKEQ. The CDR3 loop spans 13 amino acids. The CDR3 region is CASSQGEGDIQYF. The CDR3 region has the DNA TGTGCCAGCAGCCAGGGGGAGGGGGACATTCAGTACTTC.

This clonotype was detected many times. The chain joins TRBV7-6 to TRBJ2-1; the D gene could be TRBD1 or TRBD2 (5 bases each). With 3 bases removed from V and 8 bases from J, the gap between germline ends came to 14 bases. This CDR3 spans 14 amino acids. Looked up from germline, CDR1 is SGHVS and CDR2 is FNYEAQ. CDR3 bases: TGTGCCAGCAGCTTTTTGGGGGAAAGGGATGAGCAGTTCTTC. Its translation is CASSFLGERDEQFF.

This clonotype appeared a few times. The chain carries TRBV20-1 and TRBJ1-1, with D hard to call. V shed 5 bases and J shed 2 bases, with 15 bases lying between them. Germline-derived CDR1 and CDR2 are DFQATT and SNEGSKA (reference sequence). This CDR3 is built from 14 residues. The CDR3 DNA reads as TGCAGTGCTCCTCAGAGGAGCACTAACACTGAAGCTTTCTTT. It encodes CSAPQRSTNTEAFF.

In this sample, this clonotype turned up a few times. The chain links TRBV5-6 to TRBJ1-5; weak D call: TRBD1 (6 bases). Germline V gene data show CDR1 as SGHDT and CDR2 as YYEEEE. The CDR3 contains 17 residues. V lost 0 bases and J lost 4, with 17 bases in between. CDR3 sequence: CASSLARGQTVNQPQHF. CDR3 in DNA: TGTGCCAGCAGCTTGGCCAGGGGTCAGACCGTGAATCAGCCCCAGCATTTT.

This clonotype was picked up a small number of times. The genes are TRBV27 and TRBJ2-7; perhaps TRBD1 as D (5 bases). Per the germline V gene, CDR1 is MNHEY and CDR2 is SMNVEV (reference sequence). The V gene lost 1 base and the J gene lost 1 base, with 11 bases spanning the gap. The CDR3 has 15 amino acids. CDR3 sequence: CASSLLTDLSYEQYF. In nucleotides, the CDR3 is TGTGCCAGCAGTTTATTGACAGACTTATCCTACGAGCAGTACTTC.

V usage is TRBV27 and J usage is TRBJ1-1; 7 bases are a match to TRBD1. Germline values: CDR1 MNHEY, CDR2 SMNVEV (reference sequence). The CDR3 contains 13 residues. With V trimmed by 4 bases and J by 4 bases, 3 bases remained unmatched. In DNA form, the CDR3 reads TGTGCCAGCAGTTCACCAGGGGGCACTGAAGCTTTCTTT. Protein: CASSSPGGTEAFF.

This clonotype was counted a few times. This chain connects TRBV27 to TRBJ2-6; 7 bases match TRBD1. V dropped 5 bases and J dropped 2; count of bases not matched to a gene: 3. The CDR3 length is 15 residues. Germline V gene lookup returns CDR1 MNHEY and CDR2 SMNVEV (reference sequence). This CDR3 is CASSHGTAGANVLTF. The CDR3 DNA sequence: TGTGCCAGCAGTCACGGGACAGCTGGGGCCAACGTCCTGACTTTC.

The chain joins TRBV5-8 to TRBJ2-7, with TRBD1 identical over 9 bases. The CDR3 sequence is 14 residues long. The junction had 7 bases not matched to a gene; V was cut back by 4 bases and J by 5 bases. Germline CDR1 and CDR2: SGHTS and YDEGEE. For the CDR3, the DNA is TGTGCCAGCAGCGTTGGGGACAGGGTCCACGAGCAGTACTTC. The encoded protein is CASSVGDRVHEQYF.

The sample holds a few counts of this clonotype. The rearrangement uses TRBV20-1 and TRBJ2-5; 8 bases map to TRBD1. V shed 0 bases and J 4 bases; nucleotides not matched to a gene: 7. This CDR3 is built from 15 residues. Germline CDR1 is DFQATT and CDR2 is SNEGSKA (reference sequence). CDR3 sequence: CSAREQGALRETQYF. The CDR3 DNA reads TGCAGTGCTAGAGAGCAGGGGGCGCTCCGAGAGACCCAGTACTTC.

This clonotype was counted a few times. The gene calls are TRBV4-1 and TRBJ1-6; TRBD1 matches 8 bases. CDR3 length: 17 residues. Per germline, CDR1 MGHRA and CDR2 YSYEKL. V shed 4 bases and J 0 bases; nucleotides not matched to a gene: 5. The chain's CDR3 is CASSRTTGGSYNSPLHF. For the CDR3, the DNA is TGCGCCAGCAGCCGGACAACAGGGGGCTCCTATAATTCACCCCTCCACTTT.